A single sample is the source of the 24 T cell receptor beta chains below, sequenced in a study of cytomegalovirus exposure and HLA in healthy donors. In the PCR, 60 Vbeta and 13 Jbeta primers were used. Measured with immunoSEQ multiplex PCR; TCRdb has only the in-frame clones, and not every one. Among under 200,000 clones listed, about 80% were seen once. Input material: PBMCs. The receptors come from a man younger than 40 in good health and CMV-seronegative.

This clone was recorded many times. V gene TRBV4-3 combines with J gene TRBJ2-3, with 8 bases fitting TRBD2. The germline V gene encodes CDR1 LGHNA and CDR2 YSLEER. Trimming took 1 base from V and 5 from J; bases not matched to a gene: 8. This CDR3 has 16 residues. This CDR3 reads CASSQASGGGQDTQYF. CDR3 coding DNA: TGCGCCAGCAGCCAAGCCTCGGGCGGGGGGCAAGATACGCAGTATTTT.

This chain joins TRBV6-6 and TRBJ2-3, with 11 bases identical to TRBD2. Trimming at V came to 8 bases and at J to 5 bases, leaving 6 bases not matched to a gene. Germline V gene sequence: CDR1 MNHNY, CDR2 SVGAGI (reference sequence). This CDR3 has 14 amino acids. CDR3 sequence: CASALAGGGDTQYF. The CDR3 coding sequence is TGTGCCAGCGCCCTAGCGGGGGGAGGAGATACGCAGTATTTT.

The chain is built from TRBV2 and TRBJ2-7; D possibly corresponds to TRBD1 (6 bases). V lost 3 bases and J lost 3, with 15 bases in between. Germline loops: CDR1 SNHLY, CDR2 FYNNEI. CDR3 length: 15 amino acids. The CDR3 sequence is CASSDPRGQIYEQYF. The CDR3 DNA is TGTGCCAGCAGTGATCCTCGGGGACAAATCTACGAGCAGTACTTC.

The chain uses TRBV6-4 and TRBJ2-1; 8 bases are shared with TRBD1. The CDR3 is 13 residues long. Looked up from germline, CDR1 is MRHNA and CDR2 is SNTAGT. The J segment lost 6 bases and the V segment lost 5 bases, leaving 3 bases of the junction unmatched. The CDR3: CASSLDRANEQFF. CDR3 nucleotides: TGTGCCAGCAGTTTGGACAGGGCCAATGAGCAGTTCTTC.

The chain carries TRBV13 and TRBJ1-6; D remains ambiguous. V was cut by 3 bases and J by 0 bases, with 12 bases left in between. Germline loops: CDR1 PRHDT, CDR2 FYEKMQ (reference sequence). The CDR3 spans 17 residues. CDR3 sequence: CASSLGSIDSYNSPLHF. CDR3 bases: TGTGCCAGCAGCTTGGGCTCTATAGACTCCTATAATTCACCCCTCCACTTT.

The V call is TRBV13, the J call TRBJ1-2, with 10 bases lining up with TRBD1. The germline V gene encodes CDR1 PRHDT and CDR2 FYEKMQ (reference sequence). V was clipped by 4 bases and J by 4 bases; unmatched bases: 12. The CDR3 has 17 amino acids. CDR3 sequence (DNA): TGTGCCAGCAGCTCGAGGACAGGGGGGCGCTTTGCCTATGGCTACACCTTC. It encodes CASSSRTGGRFAYGYTF.

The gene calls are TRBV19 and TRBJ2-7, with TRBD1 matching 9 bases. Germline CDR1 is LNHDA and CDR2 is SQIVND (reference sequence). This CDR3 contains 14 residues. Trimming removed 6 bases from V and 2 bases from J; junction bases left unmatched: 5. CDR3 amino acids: CASRGQGGPYEQYF. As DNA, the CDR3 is TGTGCCAGTAGGGGACAGGGAGGCCCCTACGAGCAGTACTTC.

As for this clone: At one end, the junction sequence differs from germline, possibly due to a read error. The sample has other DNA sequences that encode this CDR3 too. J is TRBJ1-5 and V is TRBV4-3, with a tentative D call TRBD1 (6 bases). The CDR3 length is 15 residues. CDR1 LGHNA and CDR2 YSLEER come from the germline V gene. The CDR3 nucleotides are TGCGCCAGCAGCCAAGAACAGGGTATTGGGCAGCCCCAGCACTTT. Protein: CASSQEQGIGQPQHF.

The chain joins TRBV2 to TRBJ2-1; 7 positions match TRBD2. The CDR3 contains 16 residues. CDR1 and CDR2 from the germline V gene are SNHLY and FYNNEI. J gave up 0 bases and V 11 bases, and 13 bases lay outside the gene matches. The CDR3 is CADGINSGSSYNEQFF. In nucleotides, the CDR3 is TGTGCCGACGGCATAAATAGCGGGTCCTCCTACAATGAGCAGTTCTTC.

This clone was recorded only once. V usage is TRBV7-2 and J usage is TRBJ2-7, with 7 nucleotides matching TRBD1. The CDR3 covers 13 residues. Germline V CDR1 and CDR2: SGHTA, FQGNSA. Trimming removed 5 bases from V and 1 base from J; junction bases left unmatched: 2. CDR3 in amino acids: CASSVQGSYEQYF. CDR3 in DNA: TGTGCCAGCAGCGTACAGGGGTCCTACGAGCAGTACTTC.

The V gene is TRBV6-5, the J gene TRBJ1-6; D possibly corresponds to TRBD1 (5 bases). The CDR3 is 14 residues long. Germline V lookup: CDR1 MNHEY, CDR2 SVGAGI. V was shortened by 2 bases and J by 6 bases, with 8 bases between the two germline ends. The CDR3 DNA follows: TGTGCCAGCAGTTACAGACAGATTAATTCACCCCTCCACTTT. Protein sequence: CASSYRQINSPLHF.

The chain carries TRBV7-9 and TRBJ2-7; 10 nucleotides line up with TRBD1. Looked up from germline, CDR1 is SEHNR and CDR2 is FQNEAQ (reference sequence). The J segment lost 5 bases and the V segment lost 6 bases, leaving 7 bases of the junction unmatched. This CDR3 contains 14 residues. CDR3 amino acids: CASRKGDRGHEQYF. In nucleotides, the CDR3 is TGTGCCAGCAGGAAGGGGGACAGGGGCCACGAGCAGTACTTC.

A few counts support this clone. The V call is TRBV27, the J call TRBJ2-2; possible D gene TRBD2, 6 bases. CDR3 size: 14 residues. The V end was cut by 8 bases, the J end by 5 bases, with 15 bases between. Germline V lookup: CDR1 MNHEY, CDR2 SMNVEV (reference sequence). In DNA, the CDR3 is TGTGCCAGCCGACGACGGGGAGGAACCGGGGAGCTGTTTTTT. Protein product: CASRRRGGTGELFF.

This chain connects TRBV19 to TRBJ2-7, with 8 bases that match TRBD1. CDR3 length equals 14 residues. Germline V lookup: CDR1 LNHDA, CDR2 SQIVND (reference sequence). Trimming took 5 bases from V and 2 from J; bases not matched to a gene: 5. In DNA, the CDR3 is TGTGCCAGTAGTGCCGACAGGGGAGCCTACGAGCAGTACTTC. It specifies CASSADRGAYEQYF.

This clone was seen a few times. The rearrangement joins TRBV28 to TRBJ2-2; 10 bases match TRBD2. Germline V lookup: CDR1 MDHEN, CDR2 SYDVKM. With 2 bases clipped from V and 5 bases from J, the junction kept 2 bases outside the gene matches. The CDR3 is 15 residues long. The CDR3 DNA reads TGTGCCAGCAGTTTAGCTAGCGGGAGTACCGGGGAGCTGTTTTTT. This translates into CASSLASGSTGELFF.

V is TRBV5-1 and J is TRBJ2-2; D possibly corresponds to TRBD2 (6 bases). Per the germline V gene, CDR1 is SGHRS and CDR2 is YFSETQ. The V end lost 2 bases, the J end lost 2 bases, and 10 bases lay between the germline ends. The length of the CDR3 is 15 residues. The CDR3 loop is CASSFRDFNTGELFF. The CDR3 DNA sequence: TGCGCCAGCAGCTTCCGGGACTTCAACACCGGGGAGCTGTTTTTT.

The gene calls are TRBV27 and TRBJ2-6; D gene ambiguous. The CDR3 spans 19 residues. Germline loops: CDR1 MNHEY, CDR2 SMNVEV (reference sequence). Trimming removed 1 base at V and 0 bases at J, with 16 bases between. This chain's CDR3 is CASSLWVPATGSGANVLTF. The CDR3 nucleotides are TGTGCCAGCAGTTTATGGGTCCCGGCCACGGGCTCTGGGGCCAACGTCCTGACTTTC.

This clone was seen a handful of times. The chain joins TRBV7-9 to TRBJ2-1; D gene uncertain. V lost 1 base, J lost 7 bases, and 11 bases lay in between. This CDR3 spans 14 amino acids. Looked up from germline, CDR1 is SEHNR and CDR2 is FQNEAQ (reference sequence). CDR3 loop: CASSLDLVENEQFF. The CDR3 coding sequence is TGTGCCAGCAGCTTAGACTTAGTAGAAAATGAGCAGTTCTTC.

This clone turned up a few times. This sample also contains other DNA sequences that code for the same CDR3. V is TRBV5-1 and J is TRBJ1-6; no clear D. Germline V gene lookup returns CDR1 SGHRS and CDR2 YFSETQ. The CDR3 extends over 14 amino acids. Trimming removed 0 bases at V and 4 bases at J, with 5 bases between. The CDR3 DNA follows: TGCGCCAGCAGCTTGGAACAGTATAATTCACCCCTCCACTTT. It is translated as CASSLEQYNSPLHF.

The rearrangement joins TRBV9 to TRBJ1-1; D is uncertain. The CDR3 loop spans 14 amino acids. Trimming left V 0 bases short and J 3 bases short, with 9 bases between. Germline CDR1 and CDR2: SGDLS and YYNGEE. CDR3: CASSVGSGYTEAFF. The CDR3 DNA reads TGTGCCAGCAGCGTAGGTTCCGGGTACACTGAAGCTTTCTTT.

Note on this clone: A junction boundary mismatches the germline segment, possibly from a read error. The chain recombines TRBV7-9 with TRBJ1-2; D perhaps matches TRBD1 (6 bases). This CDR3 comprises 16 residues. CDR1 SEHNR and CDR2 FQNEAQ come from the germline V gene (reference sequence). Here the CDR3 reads CSSSSFAPGESRGYTF. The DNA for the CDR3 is TGTTCCAGCAGCTCCTTCGCACCAGGGGAAAGTAGAGGCTACACCTTC.

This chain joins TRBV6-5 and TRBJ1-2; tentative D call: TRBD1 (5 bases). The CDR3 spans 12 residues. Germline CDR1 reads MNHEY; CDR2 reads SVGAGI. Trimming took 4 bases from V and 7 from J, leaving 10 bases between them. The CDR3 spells CASSFQGFGYTF. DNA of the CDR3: TGTGCCAGCAGTTTCCAGGGATTTGGCTACACCTTC.

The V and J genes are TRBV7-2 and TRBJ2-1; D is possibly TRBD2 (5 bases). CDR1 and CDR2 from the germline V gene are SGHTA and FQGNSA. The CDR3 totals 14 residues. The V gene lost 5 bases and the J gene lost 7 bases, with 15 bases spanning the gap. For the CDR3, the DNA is TGTGCCAGCAGCGCTCTGGGCAGGACTAATGAGCAGTTCTTC. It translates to CASSALGRTNEQFF.

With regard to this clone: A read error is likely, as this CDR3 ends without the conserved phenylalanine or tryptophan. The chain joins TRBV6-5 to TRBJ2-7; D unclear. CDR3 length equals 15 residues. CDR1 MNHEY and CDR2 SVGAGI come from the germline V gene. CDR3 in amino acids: CASSYSQATSHEQYI. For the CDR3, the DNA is TGTGCCAGCAGTTACTCCCAGGCCACCTCCCACGAGCAGTACATC.